This is a list of T cell receptor beta chains from one sample in a study of Graves' ophthalmopathy and Graves' hyperthyroidism. TCRdb ran MiXCR on the multiplex PCR reads and lists one entry per CDR3 protein. The sample holds roughly 1.1 million distinct CDR3 sequences, around a third seen once. Sequencing input: peripheral blood or thyroid tissue (not recorded which). The source of these receptors is an adult man with Graves' hyperthyroidism. The CDR3 runs from the conserved cysteine through the conserved F or W. A D gene is named only where the DNA matches it firmly. Part of the rows lack a size; the others show once, few, many or a class for expanded clones.

J gene,clone size,D gene,V gene,CDR3 DNA,CDR3 protein
TRBJ2-5,many,TRBD2,TRBV6-5,TGTGCCAGCAGCCCGGGACTACCCCAAGAGACCCAGTACTTC,CASSPGLPQETQYF
TRBJ2-5,many,TRBD1,TRBV19,TGTGCCAGTCGGGACAGGGGCCAAGAGACCCAGTACTTC,CASRDRGQETQYF
TRBJ1-2,few,NA,TRBV27,TGTGCCAGCAGTATCAGGCCGGGCGAACAATCCTATGGCTACACCTTC,CASSIRPGEQSYGYTF
TRBJ2-7,NA,NA,TRBV4-1,TGCGCCAGCAGCCAATTTCAGGGACTCTACGAGCAGTACTTC,CASSQFQGLYEQYF
TRBJ2-7,NA,NA,TRBV15,TGTGCCACCAGCAGAGAGGGGGTCTACGAGCAGTACTTC,CATSREGVYEQYF
TRBJ1-3,few,TRBD1,TRBV19,TGTGCCAGTAGTGACAGGGGAGGCTCTGGAAACACCATATATTTT,CASSDRGGSGNTIYF
TRBJ2-7,few,NA,TRBV6-5,TGTGCCAGCAGATGGGACGGAGAAACCTACGAGCAGTACTTC,CASRWDGETYEQYF
TRBJ2-5,many,NA,TRBV2,TGTGCCAGCAGTGAAAGGGACGGCCGACACCAAGAGACCCAGTACTTC,CASSERDGRHQETQYF
TRBJ2-5,many,NA,TRBV7-9,TGTGCCAGCAGCTCCCCTATGGAGACCCAGTACTTC,CASSSPMETQYF
TRBJ2-2,NA,NA,TRBV19,TGTGCCAGTAGTGTCCAGGGATCGAACACCGGGGAGCTGTTTTTT,CASSVQGSNTGELFF
TRBJ2-5,many,NA,TRBV2,TGTGCCAGCCAACAGGGTGATGGTGAGACCCAGTACTTC,CASQQGDGETQYF
TRBJ2-7,NA,NA,TRBV6-5,TGTGCCAGCAGTGACGACAGTAGGACGCCCGGGGAGCAGTACTTC,CASSDDSRTPGEQYF
TRBJ1-4,NA,NA,TRBV15,TGTGCCACCAGAAGGGATATGGGGGGCGCGAAGGAAAAACTGTTTTTT,CATRRDMGGAKEKLFF
TRBJ2-5,NA,TRBD2,TRBV7-2,TGTGCCAGCAGCTTGGAAGCGGGGGGGTTGGAGACCCAGTACTTC,CASSLEAGGLETQYF
TRBJ2-5,many,TRBD2,TRBV29-1,TGCAGCGTTGGCCGAAGCGGGAGCGGAGAGACCCAGTACTTC,CSVGRSGSGETQYF
TRBJ1-1,NA,TRBD1,TRBV5-1,TGCGCCAGCAGCAAGACCAGGGGGCCGCAGAACACTGAAGCTTTCTTT,CASSKTRGPQNTEAFF
TRBJ2-7,NA,TRBD1,TRBV7-2,TGTGCCAGCAGCAAATACGACAGGGCCTCCTACGAGCAGTACTTC,CASSKYDRASYEQYF
TRBJ2-2,many,NA,TRBV4-3,TGCGCCAGCAGCCAAGGGGTCCCTGGGGAGCTGTTTTTT,CASSQGVPGELFF
TRBJ2-2,NA,TRBD2,TRBV5-1,TGCGCCAGCAGAGTAATAGCGGGGTCCACCGGGGAGCTGTTTTTT,CASRVIAGSTGELFF
TRBJ2-7,NA,TRBD1,TRBV2,TGTGCCAGCAGTTTACCCGCCGGGACAGGGGCACACGAGCAGTACTTC,CASSLPAGTGAHEQYF
TRBJ1-3,many,NA,TRBV9,TGTGCCAGCAGCGTAGAGGGGTGGGACACCATATATTTT,CASSVEGWDTIYF
TRBJ2-5,NA,NA,TRBV5-1,TGCGCCAGCAGTCAACAGGGTTTCCAAGAGACCCAGTACTTC,CASSQQGFQETQYF
TRBJ1-1,few,NA,TRBV7-2,TGTGCCAGCAGCTCGAATGGAGAAGCTTTCTTT,CASSSNGEAFF